Sequencing of this T cell receptor (beta chain) was carried out in a study of CD8 T cells in Susac syndrome. The CDR3 consists of 16 residues. The germline V gene encodes CDR1 SGHDN and CDR2 FVKESK. V was clipped by 4 bases and J by 2 bases, with 12 bases between them. CD8+ and CD4+ T cells taken from blood had their TCR beta sequenced. Negative isolation was used for CD8+ and CD4+ T cells, and FACS enrichment was applied to TEMRA cells. The RNA, roughly 0.5 to 1 ug, was put through reverse transcription using random hexamers. Multiplex immunoSEQ PCR targeted 54 Vbeta and 13 Jbeta TCR beta segments. TCRdb fed the immunoSEQ multiplex PCR reads into MiXCR, producing one record per CDR3 protein. The sample lists fewer than 350,000 distinct CDR3 sequences; 90% to 95% were seen once.

This sequence originates from a human donor with multiple sclerosis. J is TRBJ2-6 and V is TRBV14; D remains ambiguous. The sample was CD4+ T cells from PBMCs. CDR3 loop: CASSPLRPPGANVLTF. The CDR3 nucleotides are TGTGCCAGCAGCCCCCTAAGGCCTCCTGGGGCCAACGTCCTGACTTTC.